This TCR beta chain was observed in a study of T-cell memory formation after mild COVID-19 (dated by TCRdb to the early 2020s). In the study overall: TCR sequence clusters from the two donors were largely donor specific. T-cell clones expanding and contracting after mild COVID-19 in a couple of donors were tracked by longitudinal TCRalpha and TCRbeta repertoire sequencing. Two young, previously healthy adult volunteers made up the cohort, one male and one female.

PBMCs were isolated by Ficoll-Paque density gradient centrifugation. A distance of 18 bases separates the germline ends of V and J, which lose 1 base and 8 bases respectively. The CDR3 has 15 amino acids, counting the end cysteine and phenylalanine. Only the CDR3 region is kept as DNA, spanning 45 bases read in frame from base 1. The germline V gene encodes CDR1 SGHRS and CDR2 YFSETQ. TCRdb records Illumina NovaSeq 6000 as the sequencer. cDNA libraries for TCRalpha and TCRbeta were prepared by 5'RACE using constant-segment primers, with sample barcodes and unique molecular identifiers added. Trizol reagent was used to extract RNA from every sample. Amplification of the libraries took two PCR steps, and the second step added a second sample barcode plus Illumina TruSeq adapters. The libraries were sequenced on an Illumina NovaSeq using 2 x 150 bp paired-end reads. On the study's bioinformatics: Demultiplexing of reads and collapsing into UMI-guided consensus sequences were performed with migec v1.2.7. With mixcr v2.1.11, UMI consensuses were aligned to TRA and TRB V and J templates and assembled into clonotypes. Clonotypes were classified as expanded or contracted when called significant by both edgeR and NoisET, with noise models trained on biological replicates. For edgeR calls, the cutoffs were a false discovery rate-adjusted p below 0.01 and a log2 fold-change threshold of 1. As an exploratory analysis of dynamics, max-normalized trajectories of the 1000 most abundant clonotypes were examined by PCA with hierarchical clustering. Separately sequenced CD4+ and CD8+ repertoires were used to assign the CD4 or CD8 phenotype of responding clones. Using fastp trimming at Q25 and MiXCR clonotype assembly, TCRdb reanalyzed the public sequencing data and kept in-frame beta chains. Rows are unified per CDR3 protein, each entry keeping the most common DNA and genes. These V and J calls rely on TCRdb rather than the paper's analysis. Within this sample are hundreds of thousands of distinct CDR3 sequences, with less than 20% of them counted one time only. Roughly a fifth of the sample is held by the ten biggest clonotypes.

This clonotype turned up a few times. There is no known antigen for this receptor. Per-nucleotide qualities are absent, and no much larger clonotype sits a single base away. What the research found in general, with its limitations: Some responding clones were found in pre-infection memory, which suggests that pre-existing cross-reactive memory T cells took part in the SARS-CoV-2 response. Only a couple of mild cases were covered in the study, and larger cohorts including severe cases with pre-infection samples were considered necessary. Contracting CD4+ clones turned up mainly in the CM and EM memory subsets, whereas EMRA was where CD8+ clones were enriched. Clones that contracted from day 15 to 85 showed balanced CD4/CD8 phenotypes, whereas a second wave of clones that expanded from day 15 to 37 leaned towards CD4+. The second-wave clones that peaked on day 37 were not confirmed to be SARS-CoV-2 specific.

The rearranged segments are TRBV5-1 and TRBJ1-2; the D region possibly corresponds to TRBD1 (5 bases align). The sequenced material came from PBMCs or a T cell subset sorted from them (not recorded which). The TCR comes from a man younger than 35 who had mild COVID-19 (a few samples of this study predate the infection). The sample titles of this study are shuffled in the database, so cell type and time point are left out; the donor was told from shared clones. In nucleotide form, the sequence is TGCGCCAGCAGCTTGCATCCCGGGGCTCGGCAGGGCTACACCTTC. This is translated as CASSLHPGARQGYTF.